Each of the 16 T cell receptor beta chains below was sequenced from the same sample in a study of blood T cell repertoires in COVID-19. The table came from immunoSEQ multiplex PCR; TCRdb's copy has only in-frame clones and leaves some out. The data hold about 50,000 clones, with over 80% observed a single time. Sequencing was performed on peripheral blood. Source of these receptors: a man aged 40-49 years with acute or convalescent COVID-19.

The CDR3 is CASSGSGTGNYGYTF. The CDR3 DNA follows: TGTGCCAGCTCAGGATCCGGGACAGGGAACTATGGCTACACCTTC. This chain uses TRBV18 with TRBJ1-2, with TRBD1 matching over 9 bases. CDR3 size: 15 residues. Per germline, CDR1 KGHSH and CDR2 LQKENI. Unmatched junction bases numbered 6, after V lost 5 bases and J lost 2 bases.

In this sample, this clone turned up a few times. The CDR3 is CARKGSSGCTDTQYF. CDR3 in DNA: TGTGCCAGGAAGGGGTCTAGCGGTTGCACAGATACGCAGTATTTT. The J gene is TRBJ2-3, the V gene TRBV25-1; 7 bases match TRBD2. The V gene end was trimmed by 9 bases and the J gene end by 1 base; junction bases not matched to a gene: 10. Germline V gene data show CDR1 as MGHDK and CDR2 as SYGVNS. This CDR3 has 15 residues.

The chain combines TRBV5-8 with TRBJ1-6; D is unclear. This CDR3 comprises 9 residues. Per germline, CDR1 SGHTS and CDR2 YDEGEE. Trimming removed 7 bases from V and 14 bases from J, with 7 bases in between. The CDR3 is CASGLTLHF. Written as DNA, the CDR3 is TGTGCCAGCGGCCTGACCCTCCACTTT. Full variable domain (rest looked up from reference TRBV5-8 and TRBJ1-6): EAGVTQSPTHLIKTRGQQATLRCSPISGHTSVYWYQQALGLGLQFLLWYDEGEERNRGNFPPRFSGRQFPNYSSELNVNALELEDSALYLCASGLTLHFGNGTRLTVT.

The J gene is TRBJ2-6, the V gene TRBV3-1 (or the pseudogene TRBV3-2); 8 nucleotides line up with TRBD2. In germline, CDR1 is LGHDT, CDR2 YNNKEL (reference sequence). The CDR3 spans 14 residues. V was pared by 10 bases and J by 2 bases, with 4 bases of the junction left unmatched. CDR3 in DNA: TGTGCCACCCGCGGGGGGCCTGGGGCCAACGTCCTGACTTTC. Translated: CATRGGPGANVLTF.

The rearrangement links TRBV19 to TRBJ2-3; 8 bases line up with TRBD2. Germline trimming cut 6 bases from V and 1 base from J; bases unmatched to any gene: 15. Germline values: CDR1 LNHDA, CDR2 SQIVND (reference sequence). The CDR3 spans 18 residues. The CDR3 here is CASSPLSGSLVGTDTQYF. In DNA, the CDR3 is TGTGCCAGTAGCCCTCTCAGCGGGAGTCTAGTTGGCACAGATACGCAGTATTTT.

V gene TRBV24-1 combines with J gene TRBJ1-6; TRBD1 aligns across 9 bases. Looked up from germline, CDR1 is KGHDR and CDR2 is SFDVKD. The CDR3 is 16 residues long. The V segment lost 4 bases and the J segment 5 bases; nucleotides outside the gene matches: 5. Written as DNA, the CDR3 is TGTGCCACCAGTGAAGGGGGACAGGGCAATAATTCACCCCTCCACTTT. This translates into CATSEGGQGNNSPLHF.

The V call is TRBV4-2, the J call TRBJ1-3; D is uncertain. The CDR3 is 12 residues long. CDR1 and CDR2 from the germline V gene are LGHNA and YNFKEQ. V was shortened by 2 bases and J by 3 bases, with 2 bases between the two germline ends. The DNA for the CDR3 is TGTGCCAGCAGCCAATATGGAAACACCATATATTTT. Translated: CASSQYGNTIYF.

The rearrangement uses TRBV7-2 and TRBJ2-7, with D possibly matching TRBD1 (6 bases). CDR1 and CDR2 from the germline V gene are SGHTA and FQGNSA. V dropped 5 bases and J dropped 7 bases, with 18 bases sitting between them. The CDR3 length is 14 residues. The CDR3 DNA follows: TGTGCCAGCAGCCCCCAGGGGCTAGCCTTTGAGCAGTACGTC. Translating it yields CASSPQGLAFEQYV.

CDR3 coding DNA: TGTGCCAGCACCCAAATGGGGGGAGAAAACACCATATATTTT. It translates to CASTQMGGENTIYF. This chain links TRBV6-1 with TRBJ1-3; a weak D match, TRBD1 (5 bases). V was trimmed by 7 bases and J by 6 bases, leaving 16 bases between them. In germline, CDR1 is MNHNS, CDR2 SASEGT. The CDR3 contains 14 residues.

This clone was observed once. The chain is built from TRBV24-1 and TRBJ2-3; maybe TRBD2 (6 bases). The CDR3 sequence is 13 residues long. V was clipped by 5 bases and J by 2 bases, with 7 bases between them. Germline-derived CDR1 and CDR2 are KGHDR and SFDVKD. CDR3 nucleotide sequence: TGTGCCACCAGTGTGGGACTCACAGATACGCAGTATTTT. Amino acids: CATSVGLTDTQYF.

The gene calls are TRBV10-3 and TRBJ2-3, with 13 bases lining up with TRBD2. Germline assignment: CDR1 ENHRY and CDR2 SYGVKD. The junction had 3 bases not matched to a gene; V was cut back by 2 bases and J by 7 bases. The CDR3 sequence is 15 residues long. CDR3: CAISETSGGANTQYF. CDR3 DNA: TGTGCCATCAGTGAGACTAGCGGGGGGGCAAATACGCAGTATTTT.

The chain has TRBV2 and TRBJ2-5, with D possibly being TRBD2 (6 bases). CDR1 and CDR2 (germline): SNHLY, FYNNEI. V dropped 5 bases and J dropped 4 bases, with 17 bases sitting between them. The CDR3 is 15 amino acids. CDR3 sequence (DNA): TGTGCCAGCAGTAAAGGTGGGGGGAGGAGAGAGACCCAGTACTTC. Encoded protein: CASSKGGGRRETQYF.

In this sample, this clone turned up once. The rearrangement uses TRBV5-1 and TRBJ2-5; the match to TRBD2 covers 8 bases. The germline gives CDR1 SGHRS, CDR2 YFSETQ. V gave up 5 bases and J gave up 3 bases; unmatched junction bases: 9. The CDR3 has 15 residues. The CDR3 nucleotides read TGCGCCAGCAGGAGCGCGGGAGGCCGAGAAGAGACCCAGTACTTC. Translation gives CASRSAGGREETQYF. Drawing the rest from reference TRBV5-1 and TRBJ2-5, the complete variable domain is KAGVTQTPRYLIKTRGQQVTLSCSPISGHRSVSWYQQTPGQGLQFLFEYFSETQRNKGNFPGRFSGRQFSNSRSEMNVSTLELGDSALYLCASRSAGGREETQYFGPGTRLLVL.

The CDR3 DNA reads as TGTGCCAGCAGAGTCTGGGGCAGCGTTTATGGCTACACCTTC. Encoded protein: CASRVWGSVYGYTF. The rearrangement joins TRBV2 to TRBJ1-2; TRBD1 is a possible D gene (5 bases). With 6 bases removed from V and 5 bases from J, the gap between germline ends came to 16 bases. The germline V gene has CDR1 SNHLY and CDR2 FYNNEI. The CDR3 runs 14 residues.

The V and J genes are TRBV19 and TRBJ2-2, with a tentative D call TRBD2 (6 bases). V lost 5 bases to trimming and J lost 4 bases, with 20 bases between them. Germline CDR1 is LNHDA and CDR2 is SQIVND (reference sequence). The CDR3 length is 17 residues. Here the CDR3 DNA reads TGTGCCAGTAGTTCGTCCGGCCGGGGGAGGAGCACCGGGGAGCTGTTTTTT. Translation gives CASSSSGRGRSTGELFF.

The table lists this clone with a count of one. The genes are TRBV19 and TRBJ2-5; D gene uncertain. Per germline, CDR1 LNHDA and CDR2 SQIVND (reference sequence). This CDR3 has 11 amino acids. The V end lost 2 bases, the J end lost 8 bases, and 6 bases lay between the germline ends. The CDR3 DNA sequence: TGTGCCAGTAGTATAAGCTCTACCCAGTACTTC. This gives the protein CASSISSTQYF.